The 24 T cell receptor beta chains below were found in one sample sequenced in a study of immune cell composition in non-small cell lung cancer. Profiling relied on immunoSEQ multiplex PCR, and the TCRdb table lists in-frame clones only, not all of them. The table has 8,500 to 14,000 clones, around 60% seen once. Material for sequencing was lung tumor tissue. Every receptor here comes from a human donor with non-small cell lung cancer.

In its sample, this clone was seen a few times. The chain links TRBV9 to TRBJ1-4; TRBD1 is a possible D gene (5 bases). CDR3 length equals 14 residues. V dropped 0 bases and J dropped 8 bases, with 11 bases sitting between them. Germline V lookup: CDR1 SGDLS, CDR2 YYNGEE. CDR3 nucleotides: TGTGCCAGCAGCGTAGGGCAGGGTAGGGAAAAACTGTTTTTT. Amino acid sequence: CASSVGQGREKLFF.

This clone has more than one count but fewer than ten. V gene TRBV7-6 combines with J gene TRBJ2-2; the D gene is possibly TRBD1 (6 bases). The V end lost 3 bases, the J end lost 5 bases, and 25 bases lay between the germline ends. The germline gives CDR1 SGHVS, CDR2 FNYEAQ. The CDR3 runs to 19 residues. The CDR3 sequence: CASSLGPGHDSGHTGELFF. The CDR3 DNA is TGTGCCAGCAGCTTGGGACCGGGACACGACTCCGGGCATACCGGGGAGCTGTTTTTT.

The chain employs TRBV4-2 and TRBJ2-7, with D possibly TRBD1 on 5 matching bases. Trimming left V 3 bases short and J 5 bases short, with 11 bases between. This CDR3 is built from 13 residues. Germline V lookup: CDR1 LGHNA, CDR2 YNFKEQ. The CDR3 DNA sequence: TGTGCCAGCAGCCATGGCAGGGTGGACGAGCAGTACTTC. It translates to CASSHGRVDEQYF.

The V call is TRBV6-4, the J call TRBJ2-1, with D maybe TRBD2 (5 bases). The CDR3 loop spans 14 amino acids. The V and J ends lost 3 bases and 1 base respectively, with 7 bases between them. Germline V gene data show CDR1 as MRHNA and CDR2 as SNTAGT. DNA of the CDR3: TGTGCCAGCAGTGAATCGGGGTCCTACAATGAGCAGTTCTTC. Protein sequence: CASSESGSYNEQFF.

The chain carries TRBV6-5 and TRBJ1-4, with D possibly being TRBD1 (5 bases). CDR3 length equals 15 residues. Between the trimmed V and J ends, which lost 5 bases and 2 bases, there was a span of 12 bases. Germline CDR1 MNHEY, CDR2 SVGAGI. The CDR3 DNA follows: TGTGCCAGCAGTCGGACACACTCCACTAATGAAAAACTGTTTTTT. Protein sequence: CASSRTHSTNEKLFF.

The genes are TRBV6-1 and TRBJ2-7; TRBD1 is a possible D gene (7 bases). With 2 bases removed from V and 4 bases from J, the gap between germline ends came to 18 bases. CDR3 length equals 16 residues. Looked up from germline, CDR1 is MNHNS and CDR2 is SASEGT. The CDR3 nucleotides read TGTGCCAGCAGTGAACAAGGGACTCCAGGGGGGTACGAGCAGTACTTC. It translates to CASSEQGTPGGYEQYF.

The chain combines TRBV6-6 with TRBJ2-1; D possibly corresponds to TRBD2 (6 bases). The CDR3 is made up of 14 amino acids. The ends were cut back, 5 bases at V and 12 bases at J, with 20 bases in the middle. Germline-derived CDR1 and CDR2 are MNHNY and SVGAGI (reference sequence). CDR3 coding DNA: TGTGCCAGCAGTCCACACTATCCGATGGAGGGGCAGTTCTTC. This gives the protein CASSPHYPMEGQFF.

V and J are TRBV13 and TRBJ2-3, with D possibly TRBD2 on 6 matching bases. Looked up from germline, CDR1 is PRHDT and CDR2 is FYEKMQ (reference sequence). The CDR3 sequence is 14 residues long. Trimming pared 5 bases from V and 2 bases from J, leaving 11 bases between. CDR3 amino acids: CASSMGLNTDTQYF. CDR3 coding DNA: TGTGCCAGCAGCATGGGACTGAACACAGATACGCAGTATTTT.

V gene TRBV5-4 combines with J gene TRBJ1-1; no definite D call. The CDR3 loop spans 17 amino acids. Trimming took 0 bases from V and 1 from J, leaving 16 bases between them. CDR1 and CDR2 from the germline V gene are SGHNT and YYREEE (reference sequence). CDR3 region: CASSLVVSHLTNTEAFF. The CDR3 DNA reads TGTGCCAGCAGCTTGGTGGTTAGCCACCTGACGAACACTGAAGCTTTCTTT.

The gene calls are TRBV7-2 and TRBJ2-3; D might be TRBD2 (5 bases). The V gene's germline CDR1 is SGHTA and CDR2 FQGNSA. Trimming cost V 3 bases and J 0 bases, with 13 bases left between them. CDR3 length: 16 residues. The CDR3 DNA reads TGTGCCAGCAGCTTTCAAGGCGGGTACAGCACAGATACGCAGTATTTT. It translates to CASSFQGGYSTDTQYF. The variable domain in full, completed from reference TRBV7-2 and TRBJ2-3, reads GAGVSQSPSNKVTEKGKDVELRCDPISGHTALYWYRQSLGQGLEFLIYFQGNSAPDKSGLPSDRFSAERTGGSVSTLTIQRTQQEDSAVYLCASSFQGGYSTDTQYFGPGTRLTVL.

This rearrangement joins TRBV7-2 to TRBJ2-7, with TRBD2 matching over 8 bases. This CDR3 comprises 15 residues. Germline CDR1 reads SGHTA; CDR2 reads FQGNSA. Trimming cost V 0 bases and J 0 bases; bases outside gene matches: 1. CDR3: CASSLASGSSYEQYF. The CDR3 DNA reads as TGTGCCAGCAGCTTAGCGAGCGGGAGCTCCTACGAGCAGTACTTC.

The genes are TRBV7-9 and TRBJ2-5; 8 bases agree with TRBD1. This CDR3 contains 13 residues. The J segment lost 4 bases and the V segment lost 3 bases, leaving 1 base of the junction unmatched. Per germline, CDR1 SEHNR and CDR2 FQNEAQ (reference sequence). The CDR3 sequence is CASSLDRAETQYF. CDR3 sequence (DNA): TGTGCCAGCAGCTTGGACAGGGCAGAGACCCAGTACTTC.

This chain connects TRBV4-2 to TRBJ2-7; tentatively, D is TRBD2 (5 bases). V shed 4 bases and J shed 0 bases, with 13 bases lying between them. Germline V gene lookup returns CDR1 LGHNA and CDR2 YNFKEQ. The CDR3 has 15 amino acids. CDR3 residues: CASSPLSGNSYEQYF. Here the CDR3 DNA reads TGTGCCAGCAGCCCCTTGAGCGGCAACTCCTACGAGCAGTACTTC.

Here the CDR3 reads CASSLETTNEKLFF. CDR3 nucleotide sequence: TGTGCCAGCAGCTTAGAAACTACTAATGAAAAACTGTTTTTT. The rearrangement links TRBV7-8 to TRBJ1-4; the D is unclear. Germline V CDR1 and CDR2: SGHVS, FQNEAQ. The CDR3 totals 14 residues. The V and J ends lost 1 base and 2 bases respectively, with 5 bases between them.

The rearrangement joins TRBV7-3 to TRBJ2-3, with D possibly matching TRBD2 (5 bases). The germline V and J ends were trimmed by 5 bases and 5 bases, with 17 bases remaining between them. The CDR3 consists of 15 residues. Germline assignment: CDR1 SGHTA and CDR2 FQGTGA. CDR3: CASSPSGIRGDTQYF. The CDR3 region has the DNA TGTGCCAGCAGCCCTTCCGGGATACGAGGAGATACGCAGTATTTT.

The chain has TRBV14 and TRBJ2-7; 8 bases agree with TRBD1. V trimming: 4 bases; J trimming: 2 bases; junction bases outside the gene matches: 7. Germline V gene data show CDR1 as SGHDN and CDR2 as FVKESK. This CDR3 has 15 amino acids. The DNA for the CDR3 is TGTGCCAGCAGCCCCTCACAGGGGGGAACCTACGAGCAGTACTTC. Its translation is CASSPSQGGTYEQYF. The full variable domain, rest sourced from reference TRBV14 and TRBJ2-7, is EAGVTQFPSHSVIEKGQTVTLRCDPISGHDNLYWYRRVMGKEIKFLLHFVKESKQDESGMPNNRFLAERTGGTYSTLKVQPAELEDSGVYFCASSPSQGGTYEQYFGPGTRLTVT.

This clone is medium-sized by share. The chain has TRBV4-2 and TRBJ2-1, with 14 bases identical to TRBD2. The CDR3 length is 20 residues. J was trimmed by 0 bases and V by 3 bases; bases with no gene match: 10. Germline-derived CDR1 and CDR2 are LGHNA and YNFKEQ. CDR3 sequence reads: CASSHQIGLAGGSSYNEQFF. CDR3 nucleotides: TGTGCCAGCAGCCACCAAATCGGACTAGCGGGGGGAAGCTCCTACAATGAGCAGTTCTTC.

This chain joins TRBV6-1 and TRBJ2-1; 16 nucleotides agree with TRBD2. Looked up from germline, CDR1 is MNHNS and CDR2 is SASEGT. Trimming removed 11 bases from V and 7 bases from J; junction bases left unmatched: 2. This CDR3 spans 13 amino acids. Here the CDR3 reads CAGGLAGGNEQFF. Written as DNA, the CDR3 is TGTGCCGGGGGACTAGCGGGGGGGAATGAGCAGTTCTTC.

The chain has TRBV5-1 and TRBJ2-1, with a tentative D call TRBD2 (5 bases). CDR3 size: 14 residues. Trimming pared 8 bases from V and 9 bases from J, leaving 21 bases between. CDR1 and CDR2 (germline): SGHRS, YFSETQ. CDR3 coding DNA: TGCGCCAGTATTCAACAAACGGGAATCGGTGAGCAGTTCTTC. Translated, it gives CASIQQTGIGEQFF.

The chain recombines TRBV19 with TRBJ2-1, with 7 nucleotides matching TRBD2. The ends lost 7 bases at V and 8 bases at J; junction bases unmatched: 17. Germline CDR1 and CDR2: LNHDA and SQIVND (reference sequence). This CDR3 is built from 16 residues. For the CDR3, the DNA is TGTGCCAGTACCCCAGAAAGGACTAGAACCTTGGATGAGCAGTTCTTC. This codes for CASTPERTRTLDEQFF.

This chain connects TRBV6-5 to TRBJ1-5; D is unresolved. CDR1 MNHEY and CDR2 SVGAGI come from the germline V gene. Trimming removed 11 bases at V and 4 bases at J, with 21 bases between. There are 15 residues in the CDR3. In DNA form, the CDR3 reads TGTGCCTCTGTCGCCGAGGGATCTAGGAATCAGCCCCAGCATTTT. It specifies CASVAEGSRNQPQHF.

CDR3 sequence (DNA): TGTGCCACCAGCAGAGATACCACCGGACAAGAGCAGTACTTC. The encoded protein is CATSRDTTGQEQYF. The gene calls are TRBV15 and TRBJ2-7; possibly TRBD1 for D (5 bases). The CDR3 extends over 14 amino acids. V was cut by 0 bases and J by 7 bases, with 13 bases left in between. Germline assignment: CDR1 LNHNV and CDR2 YYDKDF (reference sequence).

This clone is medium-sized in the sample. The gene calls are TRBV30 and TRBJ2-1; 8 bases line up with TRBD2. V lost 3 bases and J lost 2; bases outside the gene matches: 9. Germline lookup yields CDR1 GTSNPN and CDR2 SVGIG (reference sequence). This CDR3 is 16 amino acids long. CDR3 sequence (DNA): TGTGCCTGGAGCCTCCGGGGGGGCGGTACCTACAATGAGCAGTTCTTC. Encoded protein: CAWSLRGGGTYNEQFF.

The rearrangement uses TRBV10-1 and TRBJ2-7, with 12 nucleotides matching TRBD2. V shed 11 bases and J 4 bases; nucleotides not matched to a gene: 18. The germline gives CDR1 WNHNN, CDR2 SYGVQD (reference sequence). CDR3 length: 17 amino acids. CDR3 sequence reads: CAPWVQRVTSGSYEQYF. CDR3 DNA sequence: TGCGCCCCCTGGGTCCAAAGGGTGACTAGCGGGAGTTACGAGCAGTACTTC.